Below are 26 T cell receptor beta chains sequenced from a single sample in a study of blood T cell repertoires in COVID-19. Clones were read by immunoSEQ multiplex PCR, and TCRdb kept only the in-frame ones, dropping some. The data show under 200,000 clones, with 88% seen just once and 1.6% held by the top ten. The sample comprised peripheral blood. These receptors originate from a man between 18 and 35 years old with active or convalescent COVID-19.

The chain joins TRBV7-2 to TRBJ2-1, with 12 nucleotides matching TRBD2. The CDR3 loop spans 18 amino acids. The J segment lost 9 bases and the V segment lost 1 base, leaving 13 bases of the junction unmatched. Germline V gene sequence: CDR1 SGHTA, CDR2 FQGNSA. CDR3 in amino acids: CASSLETSGRRTHGEQFF. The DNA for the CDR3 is TGTGCCAGCAGCTTAGAGACTAGCGGGAGAAGGACCCACGGTGAGCAGTTCTTC.

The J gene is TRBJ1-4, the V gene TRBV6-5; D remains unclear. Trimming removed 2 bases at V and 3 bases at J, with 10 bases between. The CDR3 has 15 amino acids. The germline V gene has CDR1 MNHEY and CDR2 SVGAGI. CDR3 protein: CASSYGSGPNEKLFF. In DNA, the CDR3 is TGTGCCAGCAGTTACGGGAGCGGGCCTAATGAAAAACTGTTTTTT.

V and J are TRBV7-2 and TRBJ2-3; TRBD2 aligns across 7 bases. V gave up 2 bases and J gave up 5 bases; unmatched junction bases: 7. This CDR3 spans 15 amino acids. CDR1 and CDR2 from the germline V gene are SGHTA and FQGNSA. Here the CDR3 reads CASSLMGGGRDTQYF. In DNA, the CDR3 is TGTGCCAGCAGCTTAATGGGCGGGGGTCGAGATACGCAGTATTTT.

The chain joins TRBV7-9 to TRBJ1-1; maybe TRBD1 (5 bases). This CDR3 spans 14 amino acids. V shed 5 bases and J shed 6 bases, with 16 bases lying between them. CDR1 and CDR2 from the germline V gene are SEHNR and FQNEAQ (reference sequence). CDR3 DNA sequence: TGTGCCAGCAGCCTCCTTCGTGGGGCCCCTGAAGCTTTCTTT. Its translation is CASSLLRGAPEAFF.

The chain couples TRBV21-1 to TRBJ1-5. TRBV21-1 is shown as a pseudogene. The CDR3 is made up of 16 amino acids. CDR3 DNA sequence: TGTGCCAGCAGCAAAAGGTCAGGGCCCGCGGGAATGCCCCAGCATTTT. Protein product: CASSKRSGPAGMPQHF.

The CDR3 here is CASSFGVTSGQETQYF. The CDR3 DNA sequence: TGTGCCAGCAGCTTCGGTGTGACTAGCGGACAAGAGACCCAGTACTTC. The rearrangement joins TRBV7-2 to TRBJ2-5; TRBD2 aligns across 9 bases. CDR3 length: 16 residues. Trimming at V came to 3 bases and at J to 2 bases, leaving 7 bases not matched to a gene. The germline V gene encodes CDR1 SGHTA and CDR2 FQGNSA.

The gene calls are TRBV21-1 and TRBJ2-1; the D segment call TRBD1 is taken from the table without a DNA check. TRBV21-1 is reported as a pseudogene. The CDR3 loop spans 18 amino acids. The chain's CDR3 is CASSKRVGPAYFYNEQFF. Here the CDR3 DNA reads TGTGCCAGCAGCAAAAGGGTGGGGCCAGCGTACTTCTACAATGAGCAGTTCTTC.

The CDR3 is CASSVEGGGAYNEQFF. The CDR3 bases are TGTGCCAGCAGCGTAGAAGGCGGGGGGGCTTACAATGAGCAGTTCTTC. The chain combines TRBV9 with TRBJ2-1, with TRBD2 identical over 9 bases. V lost 0 bases and J lost 4; bases outside the gene matches: 5. The germline V gene has CDR1 SGDLS and CDR2 YYNGEE. The CDR3 totals 16 residues.

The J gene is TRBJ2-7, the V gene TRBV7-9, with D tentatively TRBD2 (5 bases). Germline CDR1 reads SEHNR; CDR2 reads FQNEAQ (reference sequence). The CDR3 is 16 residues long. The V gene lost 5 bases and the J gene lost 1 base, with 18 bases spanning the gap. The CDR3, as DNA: TGTGCCAGCAGCCCGCTGGGAGCGGAAAGGTCCTACGAGCAGTACTTC. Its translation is CASSPLGAERSYEQYF.

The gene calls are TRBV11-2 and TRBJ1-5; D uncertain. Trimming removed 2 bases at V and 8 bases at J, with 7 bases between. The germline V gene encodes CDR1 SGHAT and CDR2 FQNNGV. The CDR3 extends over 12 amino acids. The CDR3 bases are TGTGCCAGCAGCTTAAATCAGGAGCCCCAGCATTTT. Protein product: CASSLNQEPQHF.

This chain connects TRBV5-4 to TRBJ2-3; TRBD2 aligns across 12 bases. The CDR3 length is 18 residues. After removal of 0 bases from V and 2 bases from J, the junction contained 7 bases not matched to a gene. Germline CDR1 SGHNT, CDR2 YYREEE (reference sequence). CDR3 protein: CASSLELAGGPLTDTQYF. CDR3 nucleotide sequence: TGTGCCAGCAGCTTGGAACTAGCGGGAGGTCCACTCACAGATACGCAGTATTTT.

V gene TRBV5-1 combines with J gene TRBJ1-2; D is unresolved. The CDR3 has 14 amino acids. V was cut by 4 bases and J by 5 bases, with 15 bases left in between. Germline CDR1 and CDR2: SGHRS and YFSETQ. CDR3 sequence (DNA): TGCGCCAGCAGCATCGTCCGGGGATCTTATGGCTACACCTTC. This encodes CASSIVRGSYGYTF.

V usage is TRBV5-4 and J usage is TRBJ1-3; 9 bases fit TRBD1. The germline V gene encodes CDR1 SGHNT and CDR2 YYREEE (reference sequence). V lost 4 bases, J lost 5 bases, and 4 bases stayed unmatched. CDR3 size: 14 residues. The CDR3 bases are TGTGCCAGCAGCCCGGACAGGGGACGAAACACCATATATTTT. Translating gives CASSPDRGRNTIYF.

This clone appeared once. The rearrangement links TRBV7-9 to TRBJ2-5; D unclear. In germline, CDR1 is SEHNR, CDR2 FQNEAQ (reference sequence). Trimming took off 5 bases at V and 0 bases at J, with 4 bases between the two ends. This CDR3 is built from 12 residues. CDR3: CASSLYQETQYF. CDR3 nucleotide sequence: TGTGCCAGCAGCCTCTACCAAGAGACCCAGTACTTC. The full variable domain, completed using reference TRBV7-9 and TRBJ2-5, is DTGVSQNPRHKITKRGQNVTFRCDPISEHNRLYWYRQTLGQGPEFLTYFQNEAQLEKSRLLSDRFSAERPKGSFSTLEIQRTEQGDSAMYLCASSLYQETQYFGPGTRLLVL.

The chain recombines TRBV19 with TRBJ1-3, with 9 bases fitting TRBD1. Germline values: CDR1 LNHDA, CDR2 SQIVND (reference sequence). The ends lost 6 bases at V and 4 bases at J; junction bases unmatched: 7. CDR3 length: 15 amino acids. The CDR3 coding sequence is TGTGCCAGTAGAGAACAGGGGGCAGGAGGAAACACCATATATTTT. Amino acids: CASREQGAGGNTIYF.

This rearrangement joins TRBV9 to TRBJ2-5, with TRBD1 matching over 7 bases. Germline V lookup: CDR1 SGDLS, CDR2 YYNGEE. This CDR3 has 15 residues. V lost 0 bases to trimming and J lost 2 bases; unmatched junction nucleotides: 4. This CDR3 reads CASSVVGTEQETQYF. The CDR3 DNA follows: TGTGCCAGCAGCGTAGTGGGGACAGAGCAAGAGACCCAGTACTTC.

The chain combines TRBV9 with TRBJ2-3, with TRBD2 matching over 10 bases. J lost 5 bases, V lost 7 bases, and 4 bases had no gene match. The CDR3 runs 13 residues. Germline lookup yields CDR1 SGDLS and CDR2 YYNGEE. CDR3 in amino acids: CASSSGGLDTQYF. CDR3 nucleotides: TGTGCCAGCTCTAGCGGGGGTTTAGATACGCAGTATTTT.

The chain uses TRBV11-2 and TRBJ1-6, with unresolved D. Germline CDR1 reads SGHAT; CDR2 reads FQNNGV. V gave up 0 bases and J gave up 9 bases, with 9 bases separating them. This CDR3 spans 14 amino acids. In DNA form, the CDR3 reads TGTGCCAGCAGCTTAGAACGGGGAACTTCACCCCTCCACTTT. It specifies CASSLERGTSPLHF.

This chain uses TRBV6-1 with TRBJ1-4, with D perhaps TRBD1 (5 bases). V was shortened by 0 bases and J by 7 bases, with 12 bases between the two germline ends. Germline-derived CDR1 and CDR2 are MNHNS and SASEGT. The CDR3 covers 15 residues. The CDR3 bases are TGTGCCAGCAGTGAAGCAGGGGAGGCAGTTGAAAAACTGTTTTTT. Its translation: CASSEAGEAVEKLFF.

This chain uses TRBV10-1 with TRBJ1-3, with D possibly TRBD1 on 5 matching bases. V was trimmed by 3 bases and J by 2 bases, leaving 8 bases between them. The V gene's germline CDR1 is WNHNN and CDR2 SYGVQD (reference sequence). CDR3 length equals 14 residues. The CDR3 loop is CASSDQGAGNTIYF. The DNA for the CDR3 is TGCGCCAGCAGTGACCAGGGTGCTGGAAACACCATATATTTT.

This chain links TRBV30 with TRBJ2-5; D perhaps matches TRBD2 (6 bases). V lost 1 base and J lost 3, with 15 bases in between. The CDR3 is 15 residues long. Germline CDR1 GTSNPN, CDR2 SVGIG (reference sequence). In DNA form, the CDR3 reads TGTGCCTGGAGTGCAGGTCTAGCGTATAAAGAGACCCAGTACTTC. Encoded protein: CAWSAGLAYKETQYF.

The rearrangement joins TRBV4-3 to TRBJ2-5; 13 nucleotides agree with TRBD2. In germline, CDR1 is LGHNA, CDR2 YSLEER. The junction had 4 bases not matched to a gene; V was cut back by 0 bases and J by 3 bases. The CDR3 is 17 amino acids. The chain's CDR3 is CASSQETGTSGKETQYF. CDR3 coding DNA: TGCGCCAGCAGCCAAGAGACCGGGACTAGCGGGAAAGAGACCCAGTACTTC.

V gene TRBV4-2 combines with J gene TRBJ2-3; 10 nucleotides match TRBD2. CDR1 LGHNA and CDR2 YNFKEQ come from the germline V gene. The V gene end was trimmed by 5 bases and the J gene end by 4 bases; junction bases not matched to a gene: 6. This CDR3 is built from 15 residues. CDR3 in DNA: TGTGCCAGCAGCTCAAGCGGGAGGGAGGCAGATACGCAGTATTTT. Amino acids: CASSSSGREADTQYF.

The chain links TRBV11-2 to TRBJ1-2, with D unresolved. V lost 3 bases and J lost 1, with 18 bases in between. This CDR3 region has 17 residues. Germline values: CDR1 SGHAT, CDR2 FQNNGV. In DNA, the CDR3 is TGTGCCAGCAGCTTCGGTGGTGCGGCAGTACTTAACTATGGCTACACCTTC. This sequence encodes CASSFGGAAVLNYGYTF.

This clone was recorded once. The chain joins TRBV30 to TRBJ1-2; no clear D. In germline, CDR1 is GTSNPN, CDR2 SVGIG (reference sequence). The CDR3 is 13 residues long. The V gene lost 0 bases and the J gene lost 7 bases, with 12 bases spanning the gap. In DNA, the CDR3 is TGTGCCTGGAGTGTAGTTATAGGGAGTGGCTACACCTTC. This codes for CAWSVVIGSGYTF.

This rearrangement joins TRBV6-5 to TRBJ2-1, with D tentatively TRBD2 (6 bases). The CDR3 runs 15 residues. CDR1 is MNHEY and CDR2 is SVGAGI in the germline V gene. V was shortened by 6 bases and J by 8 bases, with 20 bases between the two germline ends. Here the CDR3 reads CASRKLASIWYEQFF. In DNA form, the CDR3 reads TGTGCCAGCAGGAAACTAGCCTCGATCTGGTATGAGCAGTTCTTC.